One sample yielded the 9 T cell receptor beta chains listed below, sequenced in a study of T-cell memory formation after mild COVID-19. TCRdb re-derived calls from the 5' RACE reads in MiXCR, one entry per CDR3 protein. Altogether a few hundred thousand distinct CDR3 sequences are present, about a sixth being singletons, with the ten largest covering around a fifth. The sample consisted of PBMCs or a T cell subset sorted from them (not recorded which). The origin of the receptors is a man between 18 and 29 years old who had mild COVID-19 (a few samples of this study predate the infection). Cell type and time point are not known.

This clonotype has a handful of counts. This chain uses TRBV4-1 with TRBJ1-1; 9 bases match TRBD1. CDR3 length: 15 amino acids. Germline V gene data show CDR1 as MGHRA and CDR2 as YSYEKL. V was pared by 1 base and J by 4 bases, with 4 bases of the junction left unmatched. The CDR3 is CASSQGGTGSTEAFF. Here the CDR3 DNA reads TGCGCCAGCAGCCAAGGGGGGACAGGGTCCACTGAAGCTTTCTTT.

This clonotype was detected only a few times. This chain uses TRBV7-2 with TRBJ2-7; 8 nucleotides line up with TRBD1. Germline V gene lookup returns CDR1 SGHTA and CDR2 FQGNSA. This CDR3 region has 14 residues. The V and J ends lost 4 bases and 4 bases, in that order; junction bases with no gene match: 6. CDR3 coding DNA: TGTGCCAGCAGCTCTCAGGGGGCAGCGTACGAGCAGTACTTC. Translated, it gives CASSSQGAAYEQYF.

This clonotype was seen more than once but under ten times. The chain joins TRBV15 to TRBJ2-7, with D unclear. The V end lost 0 bases, the J end lost 8 bases, and 11 bases lay between the germline ends. The CDR3 consists of 13 residues. The V gene's germline CDR1 is LNHNV and CDR2 YYDKDF (reference sequence). CDR3 residues: CATSREAGRKQYF. CDR3 bases: TGTGCCACCAGCAGAGAGGCTGGAAGGAAGCAGTACTTC.

The J gene is TRBJ2-2, the V gene TRBV7-9, with a tentative D call TRBD2 (5 bases). This CDR3 has 15 amino acids. Germline V CDR1 and CDR2: SEHNR, FQNEAQ (reference sequence). Deletions cut 8 bases from V and 6 bases from J, with 19 bases between. The CDR3 loop is CASVILRALPGELFF. CDR3 coding DNA: TGTGCCAGCGTCATCCTGAGGGCGCTCCCCGGGGAGCTGTTTTTT.

This clonotype was recorded many times. V is TRBV3-1 and J is TRBJ2-1, with a possible D match to TRBD1 (5 bases). CDR3 length: 13 amino acids. The germline CDR1 and CDR2 sequences are LGHDT and YNNKEL (reference sequence). Trimming removed 4 bases from V and 7 bases from J, with 11 bases in between. CDR3 in DNA: TGTGCCAGCAGCCTCGTGACAGTTAATGAGCAGTTCTTC. Translated: CASSLVTVNEQFF.

This clonotype was observed a few times. The chain links TRBV18 to TRBJ1-1; 9 nucleotides line up with TRBD1. The CDR3 spans 13 residues. With V trimmed by 8 bases and J by 4 bases, 5 bases remained unmatched. Germline CDR1 KGHSH, CDR2 LQKENI. CDR3 bases: TGTGCCAGCACCGAGACAGGGGGCACTGAAGCTTTCTTT. The encoded protein is CASTETGGTEAFF.

This clonotype came up a few times. The gene calls are TRBV6-2 or TRBV6-3 and TRBJ1-5; no clear D gene. V was shortened by 7 bases and J by 0 bases, with 13 bases between the two germline ends. The CDR3 is 15 residues long. The germline CDR1 and CDR2 sequences are MNHEY and SVGEGT. The DNA for the CDR3 is TGTGCCAGCACCTCCAGGTCGGATAGCAATCAGCCCCAGCATTTT. As protein: CASTSRSDSNQPQHF.

There are a few counts of this clonotype. V gene TRBV5-6 combines with J gene TRBJ1-2; TRBD1 agrees at 7 bases. The CDR3 sequence is 14 residues long. The germline gives CDR1 SGHDT, CDR2 YYEEEE. J gave up 3 bases and V 5 bases, and 7 bases lay outside the gene matches. The CDR3 region has the DNA TGTGCCAGCAGAACAACAGGGGAGGACTATGGCTACACCTTC. Its protein product is CASRTTGEDYGYTF. Variable domain in full (rest from reference TRBV5-6 and TRBJ1-2): DAGVTQSPTHLIKTRGQQVTLRCSPKSGHDTVSWYQQALGQGPQFIFQYYEEEERQRGNFPDRFSGHQFPNYSSELNVNALLLGDSALYLCASRTTGEDYGYTFGSGTRLTVV.

This clonotype was seen a few times. The V and J genes are TRBV6-2 or TRBV6-3 and TRBJ2-5; D is ambiguous. With 2 bases removed from V and 0 bases from J, the gap between germline ends came to 4 bases. The CDR3 loop spans 13 amino acids. Germline loops: CDR1 MNHEY, CDR2 SVGEGT. The CDR3 DNA reads as TGTGCCAGCAGTTACCCGTACCAAGAGACCCAGTACTTC. Translating gives CASSYPYQETQYF.